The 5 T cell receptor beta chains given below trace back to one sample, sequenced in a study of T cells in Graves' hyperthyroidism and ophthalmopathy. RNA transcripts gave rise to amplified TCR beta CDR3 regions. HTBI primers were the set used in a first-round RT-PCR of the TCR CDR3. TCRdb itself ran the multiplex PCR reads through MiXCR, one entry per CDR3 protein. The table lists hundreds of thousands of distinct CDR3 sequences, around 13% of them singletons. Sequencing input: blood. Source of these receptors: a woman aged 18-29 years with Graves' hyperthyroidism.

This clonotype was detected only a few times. CDR3 amino acids: CASSPRGLWKEKLFF. The CDR3 DNA is TGTGCCAGCAGCCCCCGGGGACTGTGGAAGGAAAAACTGTTTTTT. The V and J genes are TRBV3-1 and TRBJ1-4; TRBD1 might be the D (5 bases). This CDR3 comprises 15 residues. V was pared by 4 bases and J by 8 bases, with 17 bases between. The V gene's germline CDR1 is LGHDT and CDR2 YNNKEL (reference sequence). Together with reference TRBV3-1 and TRBJ1-4, the CDR3 gives the full variable domain: DTAVSQTPKYLVTQMGNDKSIKCEQNLGHDTMYWYKQDSKKFLKIMFSYNNKELIINETVPNRFSPKSPDKAHLNLHINSLELGDSAVYFCASSPRGLWKEKLFFGSGTQLSVL.

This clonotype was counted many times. CDR3 region: CAWMGRNYNEQFF. DNA of the CDR3: TGTGCCTGGATGGGTCGTAATTACAATGAGCAGTTCTTC. The V gene is TRBV30, the J gene TRBJ2-1; D gene ambiguous. The germline V gene has CDR1 GTSNPN and CDR2 SVGIG (reference sequence). Trimming stripped 4 bases from V and 4 bases from J, with 11 bases between. The CDR3 is 13 residues long.

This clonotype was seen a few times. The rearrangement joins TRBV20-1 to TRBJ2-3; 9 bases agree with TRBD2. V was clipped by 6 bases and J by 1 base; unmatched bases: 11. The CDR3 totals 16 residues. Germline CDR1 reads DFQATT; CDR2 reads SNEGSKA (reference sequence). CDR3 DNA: TGCAGTGCGCCTAGGGGGTGGACTAGCGGCACAGATACGCAGTATTTT. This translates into CSAPRGWTSGTDTQYF.

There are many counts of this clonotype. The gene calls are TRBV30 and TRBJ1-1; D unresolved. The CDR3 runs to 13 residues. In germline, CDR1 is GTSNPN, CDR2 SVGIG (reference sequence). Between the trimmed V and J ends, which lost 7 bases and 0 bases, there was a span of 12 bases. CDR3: CALRARMNTEAFF. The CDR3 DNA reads TGTGCCTTGAGAGCCAGGATGAACACTGAAGCTTTCTTT.

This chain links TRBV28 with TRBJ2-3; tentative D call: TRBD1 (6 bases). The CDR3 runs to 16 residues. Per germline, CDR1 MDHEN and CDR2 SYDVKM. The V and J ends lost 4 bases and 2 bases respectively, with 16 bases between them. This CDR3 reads CASSSHQGTYTDTQYF. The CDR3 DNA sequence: TGTGCCAGCAGTTCCCACCAGGGGACCTACACAGATACGCAGTATTTT.